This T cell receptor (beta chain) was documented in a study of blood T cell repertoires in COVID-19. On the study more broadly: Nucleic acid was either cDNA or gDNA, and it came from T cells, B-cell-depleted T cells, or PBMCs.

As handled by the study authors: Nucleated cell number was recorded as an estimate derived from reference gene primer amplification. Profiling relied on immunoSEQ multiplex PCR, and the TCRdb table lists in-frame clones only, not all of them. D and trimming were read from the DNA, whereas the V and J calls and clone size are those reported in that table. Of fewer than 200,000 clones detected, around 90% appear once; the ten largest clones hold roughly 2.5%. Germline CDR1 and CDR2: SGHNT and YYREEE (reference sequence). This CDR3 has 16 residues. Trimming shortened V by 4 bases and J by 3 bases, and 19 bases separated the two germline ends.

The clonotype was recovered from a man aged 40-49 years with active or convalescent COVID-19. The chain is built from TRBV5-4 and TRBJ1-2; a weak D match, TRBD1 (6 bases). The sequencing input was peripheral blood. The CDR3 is CASSLDLQGFDYGYTF. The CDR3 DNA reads TGTGCCAGCAGCCTTGACTTGCAGGGGTTTGACTATGGCTACACCTTC.